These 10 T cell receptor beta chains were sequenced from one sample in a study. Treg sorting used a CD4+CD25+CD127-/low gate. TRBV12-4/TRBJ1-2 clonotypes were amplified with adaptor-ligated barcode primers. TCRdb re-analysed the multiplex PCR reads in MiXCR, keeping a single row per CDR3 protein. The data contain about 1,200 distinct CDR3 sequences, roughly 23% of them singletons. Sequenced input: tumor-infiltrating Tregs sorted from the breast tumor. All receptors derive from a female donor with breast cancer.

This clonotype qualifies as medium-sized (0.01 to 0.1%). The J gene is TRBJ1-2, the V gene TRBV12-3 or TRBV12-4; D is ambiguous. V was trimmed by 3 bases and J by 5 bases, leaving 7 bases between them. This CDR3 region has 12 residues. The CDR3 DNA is TGTGCCAGCAGTTTGAGGTTATATGGCTACACCTTC. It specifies CASSLRLYGYTF.

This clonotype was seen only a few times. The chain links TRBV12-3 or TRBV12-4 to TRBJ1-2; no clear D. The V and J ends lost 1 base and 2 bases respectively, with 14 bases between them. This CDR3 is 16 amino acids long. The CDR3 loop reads CASSLGGRQPNYGYTF. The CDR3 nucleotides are TGTGCCAGCAGTTTAGGCGGGCGACAACCCAACTATGGCTACACCTTC.

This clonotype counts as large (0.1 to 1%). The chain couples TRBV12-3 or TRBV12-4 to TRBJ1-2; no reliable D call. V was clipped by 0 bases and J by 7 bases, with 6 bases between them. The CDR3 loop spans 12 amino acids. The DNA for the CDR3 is TGTGCCAGCAGTTTAGCTGGGTTTGGCTACACCTTC. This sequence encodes CASSLAGFGYTF.

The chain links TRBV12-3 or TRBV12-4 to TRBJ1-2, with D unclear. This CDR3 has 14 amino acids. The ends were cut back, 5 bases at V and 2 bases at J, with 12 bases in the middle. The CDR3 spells CASSPSGRNYGYTF. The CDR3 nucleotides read TGTGCCAGCAGTCCGAGTGGGAGAAACTATGGCTACACCTTC.

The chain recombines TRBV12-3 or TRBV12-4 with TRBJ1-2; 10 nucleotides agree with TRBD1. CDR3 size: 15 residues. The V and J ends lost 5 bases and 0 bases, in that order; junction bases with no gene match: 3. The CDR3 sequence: CASSPGTGANYGYTF. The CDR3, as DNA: TGTGCCAGCAGTCCCGGGACAGGGGCTAACTATGGCTACACCTTC.

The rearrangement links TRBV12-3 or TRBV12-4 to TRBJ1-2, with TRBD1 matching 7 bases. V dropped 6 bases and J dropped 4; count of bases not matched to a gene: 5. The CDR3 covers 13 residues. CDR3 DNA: TGTGCCAGCAGAGCCGGGACAGCCTATGGCTACACCTTC. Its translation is CASRAGTAYGYTF.

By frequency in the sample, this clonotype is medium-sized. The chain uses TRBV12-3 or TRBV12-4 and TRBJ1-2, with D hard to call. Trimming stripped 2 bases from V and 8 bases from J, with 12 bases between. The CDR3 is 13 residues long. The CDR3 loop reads CASSLSRGSGYTF. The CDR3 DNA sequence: TGTGCCAGCAGTTTATCCCGAGGTAGCGGCTACACCTTC.

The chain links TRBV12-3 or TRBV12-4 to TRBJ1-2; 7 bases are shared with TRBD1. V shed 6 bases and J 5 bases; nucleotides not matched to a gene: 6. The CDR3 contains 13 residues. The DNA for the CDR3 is TGTGCCAGCAGCGGACAGGTCGTATATGGCTACACCTTC. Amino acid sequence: CASSGQVVYGYTF.

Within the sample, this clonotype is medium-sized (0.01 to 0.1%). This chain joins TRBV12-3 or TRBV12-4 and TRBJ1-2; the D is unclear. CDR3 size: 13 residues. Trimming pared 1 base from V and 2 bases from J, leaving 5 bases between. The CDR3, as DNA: TGTGCCAGCAGTTTAGGAGGGAACTATGGCTACACCTTC. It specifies CASSLGGNYGYTF.

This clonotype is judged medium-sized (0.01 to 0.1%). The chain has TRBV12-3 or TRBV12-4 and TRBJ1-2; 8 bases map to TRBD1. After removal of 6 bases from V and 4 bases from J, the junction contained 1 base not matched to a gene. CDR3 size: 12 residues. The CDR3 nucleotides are TGTGCCAGCAGCGGACAGGGCTATGGCTACACCTTC. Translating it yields CASSGQGYGYTF.